One sample yielded the 24 T cell receptor beta chains listed below, sequenced in a study of T cell clonality in common variable immunodeficiency. General study results and limits: Common variable immunodeficiency TCR beta sequences reportedly had fewer deletions and N-nucleotide insertions.

The antigens these receptors bind are not known. The data were produced by immunoSEQ multiplex PCR, yet TCRdb's version contains in-frame clones alone and is incomplete. The profile covers 25,000 to 35,000 clones, none occurring a single time. Sequenced input: peripheral blood mononuclear cells. All receptors come from a human donor with common variable immunodeficiency.

This clone was seen a few times. The read gets to within 3 residues of the CDR3 end, and the germline J gene fills in the rest. The chain recombines TRBV19 with TRBJ2-7; TRBD1 matches 9 bases. The CDR3 contains 16 residues. V was pared by 3 bases and J by 3 bases, with 9 bases of the junction left unmatched. The germline V gene encodes CDR1 LNHDA and CDR2 SQIVND (reference sequence). CDR3 amino acids: CASSIGSGQGHYEQYF. The DNA read from the CDR3 is TGTGCCAGTAGTATTGGATCGGGACAGGGCCACTACGAG.

This clone was detected a few times. The sequenced fragment ends 3 residues before the CDR3 boundary, so the rest is inferred from the germline J gene. The chain joins TRBV5-1 to TRBJ1-2; D ambiguous. Germline CDR1 is SGHRS and CDR2 is YFSETQ. CDR3 length equals 12 residues. Partial CDR3 DNA: TGCGCCAGCAGCTTGGTTAGCGGCGGC. Translation gives CASSLVSGG. The whole CDR3 protein is CASSLVSGGYTF.

This clone was counted many times. The read ends 3 residues before the CDR3 terminus; that terminus is restored from the germline J gene. The genes are TRBV5-1 and TRBJ2-4, with 8 nucleotides matching TRBD1. Germline V gene lookup returns CDR1 SGHRS and CDR2 YFSETQ. Trimming cost V 0 bases and J 2 bases; bases outside gene matches: 1. CDR3 length: 15 residues. The CDR3 region is CASSLGQGPKNIQYF. Incomplete CDR3 DNA: TGCGCCAGCAGCTTGGGACAGGGGCCCAAAAACATT.

This clone came up a few times. The CDR3 extends 3 residues past the end of the read, so its final part is completed from the germline J gene. The genes are TRBV2 and TRBJ2-7; the match to TRBD1 covers 9 bases. CDR1 SNHLY and CDR2 FYNNEI come from the germline V gene. The CDR3 totals 13 residues. V lost 6 bases and J lost 6; bases outside the gene matches: 6. The CDR3 reads CASSLDRGGEQYF. CDR3 DNA (partial): TGTGCCAGCAGCCTCGACAGGGGGGGCGAG.

Remarks on this clone: The missing CDR3 end, 3 residues past where the read stops, is filled in from the germline J gene. V usage is TRBV18 and J usage is TRBJ1-1; unclear D gene. The CDR3 runs 12 residues. V gave up 6 bases and J gave up 2 bases, with 7 bases separating them. Germline lookup yields CDR1 KGHSH and CDR2 LQKENI. The sequenced CDR3 bases are TGTGCCAGCTCCCCTATAAACACTGAA. Protein product: CASSPINTE. The CDR3 as a whole reads CASSPINTEAFF.

Ten or more counts support this clone. The read ends 3 residues early relative to the CDR3; the germline J gene fills the gap. The chain is built from TRBV6-1 and TRBJ2-7, with 7 bases matching TRBD1. Trimming removed 4 bases from V and 2 bases from J; junction bases left unmatched: 11. Germline CDR1 is MNHNS and CDR2 is SASEGT. The CDR3 sequence is 16 residues long. The sequenced part of the CDR3 DNA is TGTGCCAGCAGTGGCGAGGGGGCGGGTCTGGCCTACGAG. This translates into CASSGEGAGLAYE. The full-length CDR3 reads as CASSGEGAGLAYEQYF.

This clone rates as medium-sized (0.01 to 0.1%). Read sequence stops 3 residues before the CDR3 end, and the germline J gene provides the missing end. The chain joins TRBV9 to TRBJ1-1; D uncertain. This CDR3 spans 14 amino acids. Germline-derived CDR1 and CDR2 are SGDLS and YYNGEE. V lost 1 base and J lost 3, with 10 bases in between. CDR3 DNA, as far as it was read: TGTGCCAGCAGCGTATCACAGACATACACTGAA. This encodes CASSVSQTYTE. The entire CDR3 is CASSVSQTYTEAFF.

Many counts were recorded for this clone. The read ends 3 residues early relative to the CDR3; the germline J gene fills the gap. The gene calls are TRBV5-4 and TRBJ1-2; D unclear. V lost 0 bases to trimming and J lost 6 bases, with 9 bases between them. The CDR3 totals 13 residues. Germline V lookup: CDR1 SGHNT, CDR2 YYREEE (reference sequence). The CDR3 region is CASSLVQEDGYTF. The CDR3 DNA, read in part, is TGTGCCAGCAGCTTGGTTCAGGAGGATGGC.

A word on this clone: The missing CDR3 end, 3 residues past where the read stops, is filled in from the germline J gene. The chain links TRBV7-8 to TRBJ1-2; 8 nucleotides agree with TRBD1. Germline V gene sequence: CDR1 SGHVS, CDR2 FQNEAQ. Losses at the gene ends were 1 base for V and 4 bases for J; bases not matched to a gene: 11. The CDR3 consists of 17 residues. The CDR3 reads CASSLDGTGINGYGYTF. The CDR3 DNA, read in part, is TGTGCCAGCAGCTTAGATGGGACAGGAATTAATGGCTATGGC.

In regard to this clone: The observed sequence ends 3 residues before the CDR3 terminus, with the missing tail filled in from the germline J gene. The V and J genes are TRBV19 and TRBJ1-1; D remains ambiguous. With 7 bases removed from V and 1 base from J, the gap between germline ends came to 7 bases. CDR1 LNHDA and CDR2 SQIVND come from the germline V gene (reference sequence). The CDR3 is 12 amino acids. The CDR3 bases that were read are TGTGCCAGTATGGCACCGAACACTGAA. This sequence encodes CASMAPNTE. The complete CDR3 sequence is CASMAPNTEAFF.

Concerning this clone: The read ends 3 residues shy of where the CDR3 ends; the end is completed using the germline J gene. V gene TRBV10-2 combines with J gene TRBJ1-5; D perhaps matches TRBD1 (5 bases). Germline CDR1 and CDR2: WSHSY and SAAADI. This CDR3 spans 12 amino acids. Trimming took 2 bases from V and 9 from J, leaving 8 bases between them. The CDR3 is CASSEAGRPQHF. The CDR3 bases that were read are TGCGCCAGCAGTGAGGCAGGGCGGCCC.

Regarding this clone: The CDR3 extends 3 residues past the end of the read, so its final part is completed from the germline J gene. The V and J genes are TRBV2 and TRBJ2-3; 9 positions agree with TRBD1. This CDR3 is built from 13 residues. The V gene's germline CDR1 is SNHLY and CDR2 FYNNEI. Unmatched junction bases numbered 3, after V lost 8 bases and J lost 3 bases. CDR3 in amino acids: CASGTGRTDTQYF. The covered CDR3 bases are TGTGCCAGCGGGACAGGGCGGACAGATACG.

Comments on this clone: The read is 3 residues too short to cover the CDR3 end, so that end is filled in from the germline J gene. J is TRBJ2-3 and V is TRBV2; 7 bases match TRBD2. V dropped 9 bases and J dropped 0; count of bases not matched to a gene: 12. This CDR3 comprises 16 residues. CDR1 is SNHLY and CDR2 is FYNNEI in the germline V gene. This chain's CDR3 is CARGKAGNPSTDTQYF. CDR3 bases read: TGTGCCAGAGGAAAAGCGGGGAACCCAAGCACAGATACG. Together with reference TRBV2 and TRBJ2-3, the CDR3 gives the full variable domain: EPEVTQTPSHQVTQMGQEVILRCVPISNHLYFYWYRQILGQKVEFLVSFYNNEISEKSEIFDDQFSVERPDGSNFTLKIRSTKLEDSAMYFCARGKAGNPSTDTQYFGPGTRLTVL.

This clone was observed at least ten times. The read ends 3 residues early relative to the CDR3; the germline J gene fills the gap. This chain uses TRBV20-1 with TRBJ1-2, with 8 bases aligning to TRBD1. Germline V gene data show CDR1 as DFQATT and CDR2 as SNEGSKA (reference sequence). The V gene end was trimmed by 6 bases and the J gene end by 5 bases; junction bases not matched to a gene: 11. This CDR3 is built from 14 residues. The CDR3 loop reads CSAIPRDRRYGYTF. Incomplete CDR3 DNA: TGCAGTGCGATCCCCCGGGACAGGAGATATGGC.

This clone is labeled medium-sized. The observed sequence ends 3 residues before the CDR3 terminus, with the missing tail filled in from the germline J gene. This rearrangement joins TRBV5-1 to TRBJ1-2; D gene ambiguous. The CDR3 is made up of 17 amino acids. Looked up from germline, CDR1 is SGHRS and CDR2 is YFSETQ. The CDR3 bases that were read are TGCGCCAGCAGCTCTCTCGGGGAGTTAGGGCCCGGTTGGGAC. Amino acid sequence: CASSSLGELGPGWD. The CDR3 as a whole reads CASSSLGELGPGWDYTF.

Regarding this clone: The CDR3 end is not reached by the read, which stops 3 residues before it; the germline J gene fills it in. V gene TRBV7-8 combines with J gene TRBJ1-1, with D possibly being TRBD1 (5 bases). V lost 5 bases and J lost 2, with 12 bases in between. Germline loops: CDR1 SGHVS, CDR2 FQNEAQ. The CDR3 covers 14 residues. CDR3 loop: CASSLVGGNTEAFF. The part of the CDR3 DNA that was read is TGTGCCAGCAGCCTCGTGGGGGGAAACACTGAA. The variable domain in full, with the rest retrieved from reference TRBV7-8 and TRBJ1-1, is GAGVSQSPRYKVAKRGQDVALRCDPISGHVSLFWYQQALGQGPEFLTYFQNEAQLDKSGLPSDRFFAERPEGSVSTLKIQRTQQEDSAVYLCASSLVGGNTEAFFGQGTRLTVV.

This clone was seen only a few times. From the germline J gene comes the end of the CDR3, since the read stops 3 residues before it. This chain connects TRBV29-1 to TRBJ2-7, with no clear D. The CDR3 totals 11 residues. Germline V gives CDR1 SQVTM, CDR2 ANQGSEA. Trimming pared 1 base from V and 6 bases from J, leaving 7 bases between. The CDR3 protein is CSVEGAGEQYF. The CDR3 bases that were read are TGCAGCGTTGAAGGGGCAGGCGAG.

This clone turned up a few times. The read is 3 residues too short to cover the CDR3 end, so that end is filled in from the germline J gene. V usage is TRBV2 and J usage is TRBJ1-6; maybe TRBD1 (5 bases). V was cut by 8 bases and J by 0 bases, with 20 bases left in between. This CDR3 region has 18 residues. Germline V gives CDR1 SNHLY, CDR2 FYNNEI. CDR3 in amino acids: CASSTTAGMSSYNSPLHF. The sequenced CDR3 bases are TGTGCCAGCTCAACCACGGCAGGGATGAGCTCCTATAATTCACCC. The full variable domain, completed using reference TRBV2 and TRBJ1-6, is EPEVTQTPSHQVTQMGQEVILRCVPISNHLYFYWYRQILGQKVEFLVSFYNNEISEKSEIFDDQFSVERPDGSNFTLKIRSTKLEDSAMYFCASSTTAGMSSYNSPLHFGNGTRLTVT.

On this clone itself: The missing CDR3 end, 3 residues past where the read stops, is filled in from the germline J gene. The chain employs TRBV6-2 or TRBV6-3 and TRBJ2-3; TRBD2 might be the D (5 bases). Germline V gives CDR1 MNHEY, CDR2 SVGEGT. The V and J ends lost 2 bases and 7 bases respectively, with 22 bases between them. The CDR3 totals 17 residues. The DNA read from the CDR3 is TGTGCCAGCAGTTACCCGGACTCCGGCTCCGTTGGGTATACG. Encoded protein: CASSYPDSGSVGYT. The full CDR3 reads CASSYPDSGSVGYTQYF.

This clone was seen many times. With the read ending 3 residues before the CDR3 end, the germline J gene is used to fill in that end. This rearrangement joins TRBV2 to TRBJ1-1; 7 bases map to TRBD1. The V and J ends lost 6 bases and 7 bases, in that order; junction bases with no gene match: 8. Germline values: CDR1 SNHLY, CDR2 FYNNEI. This CDR3 region has 13 residues. CDR3 amino acids: CASRTRGLSEAFF. Incomplete CDR3 DNA: TGTGCCAGCAGGACCAGGGGGTTGAGTGAA.

This clone has just a few counts. The CDR3 end falls 3 residues outside the read, so it is completed with the germline J gene. The chain combines TRBV7-3 with TRBJ2-1, with 8 bases lining up with TRBD2. The trim removed 6 bases at V and 9 bases at J, leaving 7 bases unmatched. Germline V CDR1 and CDR2: SGHTA, FQGTGA. CDR3 length: 13 residues. The sequenced part of the CDR3 DNA is TGTGCCAGCAGTTCGGGGGGGGCAGGTGAG. It encodes CASSSGGAGE. The full CDR3 sequence reads CASSSGGAGEQFF.

With respect to this clone: The read gets to within 3 residues of the CDR3 end, and the germline J gene fills in the rest. J is TRBJ1-2 and V is TRBV7-8, with TRBD1 identical over 7 bases. The CDR3 runs 15 residues. From germline, CDR1 is SGHVS and CDR2 FQNEAQ. V lost 5 bases to trimming and J lost 4 bases; unmatched junction nucleotides: 10. The CDR3 bases that were read are TGTGCCAGCAGCACAGGACAGGCAGGCTTCTATGGC. It yields the protein CASSTGQAGFYG. The whole CDR3 reads CASSTGQAGFYGYTF.

This clone has at least ten counts. The CDR3 here is CASSETRGDEQYF. The sequenced CDR3 bases are TGTGCCAGTAGTGAGACAAGAGGGGACGAG. This chain uses TRBV19 with TRBJ2-7, with D perhaps being TRBD1 or TRBD2 (5 bases each). The sequenced fragment ends 3 residues before the CDR3 boundary, so the rest is inferred from the germline J gene. Trimming left V 5 bases short and J 5 bases short, with 13 bases between. In germline, CDR1 is LNHDA, CDR2 SQIVND (reference sequence). The length of the CDR3 is 13 residues.

The CDR3 spells CASTGQGGQNIQYF. Incomplete CDR3 DNA: TGTGCCAGCACCGGACAGGGGGGACAAAACATT. The chain couples TRBV7-2 to TRBJ2-4; 10 bases are shared with TRBD1. From the germline J gene comes the end of the CDR3, since the read stops 3 residues before it. V shed 7 bases and J 5 bases; nucleotides not matched to a gene: 5. Germline V CDR1 and CDR2: SGHTA, FQGNSA. The CDR3 consists of 14 residues.